This entry describes one T cell receptor (beta chain). This clonotype has more than one count but fewer than ten. Its antigen remains unidentified. The sample holds no much larger clone one base away, and base qualities are not on file. The library relied on 5' RACE. Sequencing was performed on a NextSeq 500. The TCR library protocol attached unique molecular identifiers to individual cDNA molecules to correct for sequencing error and PCR bias. Both TCR alpha and beta chains were sequenced, and tight co-correlation was observed between alpha and beta sequence abundances in each sample. As for how the authors treated the data: Decombinator V4 was used to annotate the V gene, J gene and CDR3 of the TCR sequences. TCRs were defined as expanded if a significant change between any two time points was detected under a Poisson model with p below 0.0001. TCR abundances were normalised to the total number of TCRs sequenced per sample and were expressed as counts per million. TRAV1-2 paired with TRAJ12, TRAJ20 or TRAJ33 defined MAIT TCRs, while TRAV10 paired with TRAJ18 defined iNKT TCRs. VDJdb, accessed 1 November 2021, was searched for CMV, EBV and SARS-CoV-2 annotated TCRs, with TCRs annotated for multiple antigens excluded. TCRdb trimmed the raw reads at Q25, called clones with MiXCR and kept productive beta chains. Each CDR3 protein gets just one entry, which takes the most common genes and DNA from the rows behind it. The authors' filters were not applied to this entry. This sample holds more than 80,000 distinct CDR3 sequences; approximately 16% were observed only once. The ten largest clones add up to roughly 1.2% of the sample.

The data stem from a study of early T cells in non-severe SARS-CoV-2 infection (TCRdb year 2021). For the study in its entirety: Bulk RNA from unsorted whole blood was used for TCR sequencing, so alpha and beta chains could not be paired. Results and caveats for the whole study, not just this receptor: VDJdb matching was skewed toward anti-spike CD8 responses and likely underestimated virus-specific expansions, missing private and CD4 specificities.

There are 15 amino acids in the CDR3, from cysteine to phenylalanine inclusive. Here the CDR3 DNA is all that survives: 45 bases in frame from base 1. Via the germline V gene (reference sequence), CDR1 is SGHKS and CDR2 YYEKEE. Trimming removed 0 bases from V and 0 bases from J; the gene matches leave 2 bases unexplained. This was a case-control study nested in a cohort of healthcare workers in London, UK, who had nasopharyngeal swab PCR tests and blood samples taken every week. Healthcare workers were enrolled in the week of the UK lockdown, from 23 to 31 March 2020, and were followed every week for up to roughly 15 weeks.

The clonotype was recovered from an adult who was a healthcare worker with PCR-confirmed SARS-CoV-2 infection or an uninfected control (not recorded which). Recombination joined TRBV5-5 with TRBJ2-7; a stretch of 8 junction bases matches TRBD1. Material for sequencing was whole blood. The bases are TGTGCCAGCAGCTTGGCGGACAGGGCCTCCTACGAGCAGTACTTC. This gives the protein CASSLADRASYEQYF.